The rows below give T cell receptor beta chains drawn from one sample of a study of beta chain features in type 1 diabetes. Using immunoSEQ multiplex PCR, the repertoire was profiled, and TCRdb retains in-frame clones only, with some absent. The table has about 140,000 clones, 9% to 10% seen once. The sequencing input was central memory CD4+ T cells from blood. These receptor sequences come from a woman between 40 and 55 years old in good health. CDR3s include the opening cysteine and the closing phenylalanine or tryptophan. The order of the fields is CDR3 length, clone size, D gene, J gene, V gene, CDR3 protein, CDR3 DNA. D genes are given only for firm matches. Clone size is shown for a subset of rows, as once, few, many or a class of expanded clone.

>15|NA|TRBD2|TRBJ2-5|TRBV10-3
CAIKLGGGAQETQYF
TGTGCCATCAAGCTTGGCGGGGGGGCCCAAGAGACCCAGTACTTC
>14|NA|NA|TRBJ1-6|TRBV5-6
CASSFGTDNSPLHF
TGTGCCAGCAGCTTTGGGACTGATAATTCACCCCTCCACTTT
>15|few|NA|TRBJ2-1|TRBV6-5
CASSYTGSSYNEQFF
TGTGCCAGCAGTTACACAGGGAGCTCCTACAATGAGCAGTTCTTC
>14|few|NA|TRBJ2-2|TRBV18
CASSSKGHVGELFF
TGTGCCAGCTCATCTAAGGGGCACGTCGGGGAGCTGTTTTTT
>13|NA|TRBD1|TRBJ2-7|TRBV6-1
CASKPGQHYEQYF
TGTGCCAGCAAACCGGGACAGCATTACGAGCAGTACTTC
>15|few|NA|TRBJ2-3|TRBV10-3
CAIGGGGTATDTQYF
TGTGCCATCGGTGGTGGGGGCACGGCCACAGATACGCAGTATTTT
>17|few|TRBD2|TRBJ2-3|TRBV5-4
CASSPGGIASGGDTQYF
TGTGCCAGCAGCCCTGGGGGGATAGCTAGCGGGGGAGATACGCAGTATTTT
>15|NA|NA|TRBJ1-2|TRBV18
CASSPSGGENYGYTF
TGTGCCAGCTCACCATCGGGGGGCGAAAACTATGGCTACACCTTC
>14|few|TRBD1|TRBJ1-2|TRBV5-4
CASSEPGTAYGYTF
TGTGCCAGCAGCGAACCCGGGACAGCCTATGGCTACACCTTC
>16|NA|NA|TRBJ2-3|TRBV11-2
CASSERQGGSTDTQYF
TGTGCCAGCAGCGAGCGTCAGGGGGGAAGCACAGATACGCAGTATTTT
>13|few|NA|TRBJ2-5|TRBV18
CASSPNRAETQYF
TGTGCCAGCTCACCAAACAGGGCAGAGACCCAGTACTTC
>15|NA|TRBD1|TRBJ1-5|TRBV5-1
CASSRTGDSNQPQHF
TGCGCCAGCAGCCGGACAGGGGATAGCAATCAGCCCCAGCATTTT
>12|few|NA|TRBJ1-6|TRBV7-2
CASSLAPGRLHF
TGTGCCAGCAGCTTAGCGCCCGGTCGGCTCCACTTT
>16|NA|TRBD2|TRBJ2-3|TRBV9
CASSPRSSGSTDTQYF
TGTGCCAGCAGCCCAAGGTCTAGCGGTAGCACAGATACGCAGTATTTT
>14|few|NA|TRBJ1-1|TRBV6-6
CASSYSGVNTEAFF
TGTGCCAGCAGTTACTCCGGGGTAAACACTGAAGCTTTCTTT
>14|NA|NA|TRBJ2-7|TRBV11-2
CASRRRERTYEQYF
TGTGCCAGCCGGCGCCGGGAGCGAACCTACGAGCAGTACTTC
>15|few|TRBD1|TRBJ2-5|TRBV6-5
CASSPLDRDQETQYF
TGTGCCAGCAGTCCCCTGGACAGGGACCAAGAGACCCAGTACTTC
>15|few|NA|TRBJ2-1|TRBV2
CASSVAPGDVAAQFF
TGTGCCAGCAGTGTGGCGCCAGGGGACGTGGCAGCGCAGTTCTTC
>14|few|NA|TRBJ1-2|TRBV11-2
CASSPGDTLYGYTF
TGTGCCAGCAGTCCAGGCGACACCCTCTATGGCTACACCTTC
>14|few|TRBD1|TRBJ1-2|TRBV5-6
CASIPNYRGNGYTF
TGTGCCAGCATCCCCAACTACAGGGGGAATGGCTACACCTTC
>16|few|NA|TRBJ1-1|TRBV11-2
CASSSGVGTGSTEAFF
TGTGCCAGCAGCTCCGGGGTTGGAACAGGGTCCACTGAAGCTTTCTTT
>13|NA|TRBD1|TRBJ1-4|TRBV18
CASSPGQNEKLFF
TGTGCCAGCTCGCCGGGACAGAATGAAAAACTGTTTTTT
>14|NA|TRBD1|TRBJ1-5|TRBV6-1
CASRGTGGPQPQHF
TGTGCCAGCAGAGGGACAGGAGGCCCTCAGCCCCAGCATTTT
>13|few|NA|TRBJ1-5|TRBV10-3
CAIRAGSNQPQHF
TGTGCCATCAGAGCGGGGAGCAATCAGCCCCAGCATTTT
>15|NA|TRBD2|TRBJ2-3|TRBV5-8
CASSLAGQVTDTQYF
TGTGCCAGCAGCTTAGCGGGGCAAGTCACAGATACGCAGTATTTT
>15|few|NA|TRBJ2-1|TRBV19
CASKVRVSRNNEQFF
TGTGCCAGTAAGGTGAGGGTTTCGCGGAACAATGAGCAGTTCTTC
>17|NA|TRBD1|TRBJ1-5|TRBV19
CASTPTQGAVGNQPQHF
TGTGCCAGTACCCCGACACAGGGGGCGGTTGGTAATCAGCCCCAGCATTTT
>14|few|TRBD2|TRBJ2-3|TRBV5-1
CASSLEPSAGGLYF
TGCGCCAGCAGCTTGGAACCTTCCGCGGGGGGGCTGTATTTT
>14|NA|NA|TRBJ2-3|TRBV10-3
CAISGGGVTDTQYF
TGTGCCATCAGTGGAGGCGGGGTCACAGATACGCAGTATTTT
>14|NA|TRBD1|TRBJ1-2|TRBV19
CASSYWTGNYGYTF
TGTGCCAGTAGTTACTGGACAGGGAACTATGGCTACACCTTC
>13|few|TRBD1|TRBJ2-7|TRBV7-6
CASRGTGAYEQYF
TGTGCCAGCCGGGGGACAGGGGCCTACGAGCAGTACTTC
>14|few|NA|TRBJ1-2|TRBV5-6
CASSFSGQGYGYTF
TGTGCCAGCAGCTTTTCCGGCCAGGGGTATGGCTACACCTTC
>15|NA|TRBD2|TRBJ2-1|TRBV2
CASKTSGGKYNEQFF
TGTGCCAGCAAAACTAGCGGGGGGAAGTACAATGAGCAGTTCTTC
>14|NA|NA|TRBJ2-7|TRBV5-1
CASSGGGGSYEQYF
TGCGCCAGCAGCGGAGGGGGCGGCTCCTACGAGCAGTACTTC
>14|few|NA|TRBJ2-7|TRBV1
CTSSQVTGDYEQYF
TGCACCAGCAGCCAAGTGACAGGGGACTACGAGCAGTACTTC
>15|NA|TRBD1|TRBJ2-1|TRBV29-1
CSVGGTGMTYNEQFF
TGCAGCGTTGGTGGGACAGGGATGACTTACAATGAGCAGTTCTTC
>15|NA|NA|TRBJ2-5|TRBV7-9
CASSPKRRVGETQYF
TGTGCCAGCAGCCCCAAACGGCGGGTTGGAGAGACCCAGTACTTC
>17|NA|TRBD1|TRBJ2-5|TRBV7-2
CASSSPGTGRREETQYF
TGTGCCAGCAGCTCCCCCGGGACAGGGCGGAGGGAGGAGACCCAGTACTTC
>13|many|NA|TRBJ1-2|TRBV2
CASNGQTNYGYTF
TGTGCCAGCAACGGACAGACTAACTATGGCTACACCTTC